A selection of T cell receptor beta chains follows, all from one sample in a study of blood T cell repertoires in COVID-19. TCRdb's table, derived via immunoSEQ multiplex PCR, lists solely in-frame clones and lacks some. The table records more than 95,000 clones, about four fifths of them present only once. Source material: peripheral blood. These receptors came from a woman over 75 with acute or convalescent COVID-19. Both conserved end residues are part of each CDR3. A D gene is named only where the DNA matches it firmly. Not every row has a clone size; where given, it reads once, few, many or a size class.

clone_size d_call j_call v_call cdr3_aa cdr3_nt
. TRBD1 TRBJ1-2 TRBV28 CAGKKVSAGEQGANYGYTF TGTGCCGGAAAGAAGGTGTCGGCAGGGGAGCAGGGGGCTAACTATGGCTACACCTTC
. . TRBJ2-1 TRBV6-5 CASSMTISQYNEQFF TGTGCCAGCAGTATGACTATCAGCCAATACAATGAGCAGTTCTTC
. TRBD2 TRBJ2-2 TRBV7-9 CASSLGLAGVTGELFF TGTGCCAGCAGCTTAGGACTAGCGGGAGTCACCGGGGAGCTGTTTTTT
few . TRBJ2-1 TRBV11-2 CASSLEGTSPREQFF TGTGCCAGCAGCTTAGAAGGAACAAGTCCCAGGGAGCAGTTCTTC
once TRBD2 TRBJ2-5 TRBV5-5 CASSTGTSGGQETQYF TGTGCCAGCAGCACCGGGACTAGTGGGGGGCAAGAGACCCAGTACTTC
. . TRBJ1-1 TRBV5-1 CASSFERNTEAFF TGCGCCAGCAGCTTTGAGAGGAACACTGAAGCTTTCTTT
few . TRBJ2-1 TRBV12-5 CASGPLIEQFF TGTGCTAGTGGTCCCCTTATTGAGCAGTTCTTC
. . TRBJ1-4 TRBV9 CASSVAFATNEKLFF TGTGCCAGCAGCGTAGCTTTTGCAACTAATGAAAAACTGTTTTTT
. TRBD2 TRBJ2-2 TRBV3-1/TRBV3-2 CASSQRTSGRTNTGELFF TGTGCCAGCAGCCAAAGGACTAGCGGGAGAACGAACACCGGGGAGCTGTTTTTT
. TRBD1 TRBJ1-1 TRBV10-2 CATSTGTGQKTFF TGCGCCACATCTACCGGGACAGGGCAGAAAACTTTCTTT
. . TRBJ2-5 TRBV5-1 CASSRQQETQYF TGCGCCAGCAGCCGCCAGCAAGAGACCCAGTACTTC
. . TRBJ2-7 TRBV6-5 CASSFVGGSYEQYF TGTGCCAGCAGTTTTGTCGGCGGCTCCTACGAGCAGTACTTC
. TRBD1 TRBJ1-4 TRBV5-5 CASSLGTEAEKLFF TGTGCCAGCAGCCTCGGGACAGAAGCTGAAAAACTGTTTTTT
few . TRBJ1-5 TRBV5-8 CASRSQGNQPQHF TGTGCCAGCAGATCACAGGGAAACCAGCCCCAGCATTTT
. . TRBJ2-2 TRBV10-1 CASPLPTGEKGHKDTGELFF TGCGCCAGCCCCCTCCCCACCGGTGAAAAGGGGCACAAAGACACCGGGGAGCTGTTTTTT
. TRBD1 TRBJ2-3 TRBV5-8 CASSSQGISTDTQYF TGTGCCAGCAGCTCACAGGGGATTAGCACAGATACGCAGTATTTT
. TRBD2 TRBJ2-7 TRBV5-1 CASNEGTSGRSEQYF TGCGCCAGCAACGAGGGCACTAGCGGGAGGAGCGAGCAGTACTTC
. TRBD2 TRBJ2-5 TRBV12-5 CASGLVLGAGPPSTDF TGTGCTAGTGGTTTGGTACTGGGAGCGGGACCGCCATCGACAGACTTC
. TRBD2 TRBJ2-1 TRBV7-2 CASSSRTSGNYNEQFF TGTGCCAGCAGCTCGCGGACTAGCGGGAACTACAATGAGCAGTTCTTC
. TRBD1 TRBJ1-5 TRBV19 CASSRDRGTKSNQPQHF TGTGCCAGTTCCCGGGACAGGGGGACGAAAAGCAATCAGCCCCAGCATTTT
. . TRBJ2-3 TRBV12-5 CASGSTTLLGSDTQYF TGTGCTAGTGGTTCTACGACCCTCCTGGGCTCAGATACGCAGTATTTT
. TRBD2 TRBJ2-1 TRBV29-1 CSAPGLARGQFF TGCAGCGCCCCGGGACTAGCACGAGGGCAGTTCTTC
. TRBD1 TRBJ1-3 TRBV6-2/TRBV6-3 CASSRTGEYGNTIYF TGTGCCAGCAGCCGGACAGGGGAATATGGAAACACCATATATTTT
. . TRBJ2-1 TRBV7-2 CASSLRGTKQEQFF TGTGCCAGCAGCCTAAGGGGGACTAAGCAAGAGCAGTTCTTC
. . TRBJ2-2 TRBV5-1 CASSSPGRDDGELFF TGCGCCAGCAGCTCCCCCGGGAGAGACGACGGGGAGCTGTTTTTT